The rows below give T cell receptor beta chains drawn from one sample of a study of blood T cell repertoires in COVID-19. Method: immunoSEQ multiplex PCR; TCRdb's copy keeps in-frame clones and lacks some. The sample shows about 83,000 clones, around 90% of them seen only once. Sequences were obtained from peripheral blood. The receptor set was obtained from a woman between 50 and 59 years old with active or convalescent COVID-19. Both conserved end residues are trimmed from each CDR3.

V gene | CDR3 protein
TRBV15 | ATSRDNRDEQY
TRBV6-6 | ASTTSGPLH
TRBV3-1/TRBV3-2 | ASSRTELETQY
TRBV27 | ASRKQPNTEAF
TRBV6-6 | ASSLRTSGGAQVFTDTQY
TRBV3-1/TRBV3-2 | ASSQFGGAQLNEQY
TRBV27 | ASSSRGGGNYEQY
TRBV11-2 | ASSLDSLLAGNYEQY
TRBV19 | ASIGTGTGNEKLF
TRBV18 | ASSQRQATNTEAF
TRBV3-1/TRBV3-2 | ASSQDGLAGASTDTQY
TRBV9 | ASSVEGHANTEAF
TRBV5-1 | ASSQDFRNTEAF
TRBV9 | ASSSEGRSYEQY
TRBV30 | AWREQGISPLH
TRBV7-2 | ASSGGQIGSPLH
TRBV29-1 | SARGTDTQY
TRBV19 | ATSWSPGNTIY
TRBV27 | ASSWAASSYNEQF
TRBV6-5 | ASSKGQGAVGYT
TRBV4-2 | ASSQDVGAEAF
TRBV25-1 | ASSEYRAEQY
TRBV5-1 | ASSSGQVLETQY
TRBV19 | ASSINHRGTDTQY
TRBV9 | ASSVVQSMNTEAF
TRBV5-6 | ASSFRQGSMNTEAF
TRBV5-1 | ASSLGDDTYEQY
TRBV5-3 | ARSFNGDRGYGYT
TRBV30 | AWSVRSSGNTIY
TRBV3-1/TRBV3-2 | ASREKRGVTDTQY